This paragraph reports one T cell receptor (beta chain). What it recognizes is unknown. The entry originates in a study of blood T cells in healthy people across ages. The wider study: There was about one barcoded beta molecule captured by template switching per two T cells.

With 10 bases removed from V and 4 bases from J, the gap between germline ends came to 7 bases. The CDR3 totals 10 residues. In germline, CDR1 is MDHEN, CDR2 SYDVKM. Whole-study findings and limits: Total diversity from one million sequenced T cells was likely underestimated.

A second roughly 6 to 12 cycle PCR used barcoded and J-beta primers. Each CDR3 protein gets one entry after TCRdb re-called the 5' RACE reads with MiXCR. Seen here are about a million distinct CDR3 sequences, just over 50% observed once, and the top ten hold 20% to 25%. Each sample gave at least 6.5 million isolated PBMCs. J is TRBJ1-1 and V is TRBV28; no clear D gene. The sequence derives from an older woman in good health. Sequenced input: blood. The CDR3 bases are TGTGCCATTAGAAGCACTGAAGCTTTCTTT. Encoded protein: CAIRSTEAFF. The whole variable domain, filled in from reference TRBV28 and TRBJ1-1, reads DVKVTQSSRYLVKRTGEKVFLECVQDMDHENMFWYRQDPGLGLRLIYFSYDVKMKEKGDIPEGYSVSREKKERFSLILESASTNQTSMYLCAIRSTEAFFGQGTRLTVV.